These 25 T cell receptor beta chains came from one sample sequenced in a study of blood T cells in healthy people across ages. A J-beta primer mix and a sample-barcoded 5' primer were used in a second PCR of about 7 to 12 cycles. TCRdb redid the calling of the 5' RACE reads with MiXCR, one entry per CDR3 protein. The profile shows about 670,000 distinct CDR3 sequences, around 50% of them singletons. The specimen sequenced was blood. These receptor sequences come from an elderly woman in good health.

There are many counts of this clonotype. V and J are TRBV5-1 and TRBJ2-1; 11 bases align to TRBD2. V lost 5 bases, J lost 0 bases, and 22 bases stayed unmatched. The germline CDR1 and CDR2 sequences are SGHRS and YFSETQ. The CDR3 is made up of 22 amino acids. CDR3 bases: TGCGCCAGCAGTTTTATTGATGATCTAGCGGGAGGCGTGATTAGCTCCTACAATGAGCAGTTCTTC. Amino acid sequence: CASSFIDDLAGGVISSYNEQFF.

This CDR3 is CATSRDLGGMNTEAFF. Here the CDR3 DNA reads TGTGCCACCAGCAGAGACCTAGGGGGGATGAACACTGAAGCTTTCTTT. This chain connects TRBV15 to TRBJ1-1; D may be TRBD1 (6 bases). Germline V gives CDR1 LNHNV, CDR2 YYDKDF (reference sequence). V lost 0 bases, J lost 0 bases, and 11 bases lay in between. CDR3 length: 16 amino acids.

This clonotype has a handful of counts. The chain has TRBV12-3 or TRBV12-4 and TRBJ2-2, with 8 bases identical to TRBD2. V lost 10 bases and J lost 7; bases outside the gene matches: 5. The CDR3 has 12 residues. CDR3 nucleotides: TGTGCCACAACGGGAGGGGTCGGGGAGCTGTTTTTT. Residues: CATTGGVGELFF.

The chain employs TRBV7-9 and TRBJ2-5; 8 nucleotides align to TRBD1. Germline V gives CDR1 SEHNR, CDR2 FQNEAQ (reference sequence). Losses at the gene ends were 5 bases for V and 4 bases for J; bases not matched to a gene: 15. This CDR3 region has 17 residues. DNA for the CDR3: TGTGCCAGCAGCGCCCTGCCGGACAGGGATTTCGGAGAGACCCAGTACTTC. Translated, it gives CASSALPDRDFGETQYF.

This clonotype came up a few times. This sequence joins TRBV7-3 and TRBJ2-1, with D maybe TRBD1 (5 bases). Trimming cost V 2 bases and J 4 bases, with 12 bases left between them. Germline V lookup: CDR1 SGHTA, CDR2 FQGTGA. CDR3 length: 15 amino acids. For the CDR3, the DNA is TGTGCCAGCAGCTTAGGAGCCCAGGGATACAATGAGCAGTTCTTC. Its translation: CASSLGAQGYNEQFF.

At least ten counts were recorded for this clonotype. The rearrangement joins TRBV29-1 to TRBJ2-3; 11 positions match TRBD1. The V gene end was trimmed by 6 bases and the J gene end by 3 bases; junction bases not matched to a gene: 5. The CDR3 contains 14 residues. CDR1 is SQVTM and CDR2 is ANQGSEA in the germline V gene. The CDR3 reads CSVAGTGGTDTQYF. CDR3 nucleotide sequence: TGCAGCGTCGCGGGGACAGGGGGAACAGATACGCAGTATTTT.

This clonotype was seen ten or more times. The V and J genes are TRBV5-1 and TRBJ2-7, with no clear D. The V gene's germline CDR1 is SGHRS and CDR2 YFSETQ. This CDR3 is built from 15 residues. Trimming pared 2 bases from V and 2 bases from J, leaving 14 bases between. CDR3 region: CASSFTVGWTYEQYF. CDR3 bases: TGCGCCAGCAGCTTCACAGTAGGATGGACCTACGAGCAGTACTTC.

This clonotype was picked up many times. CDR3 in amino acids: CASSSSPTYEQYF. Written as DNA, the CDR3 is TGTGCCAGCAGCTCCTCCCCTACCTACGAGCAGTACTTC. This chain joins TRBV7-9 and TRBJ2-7; D is ambiguous. This CDR3 contains 13 residues. V gave up 4 bases and J gave up 2 bases, with 9 bases separating them. Germline assignment: CDR1 SEHNR and CDR2 FQNEAQ (reference sequence).

This clonotype has a handful of counts. V is TRBV7-2 and J is TRBJ2-7; 15 nucleotides match TRBD2. Matching the DNA end better, TRBJ2-5 makes the J call doubtful. From germline, CDR1 is SGHTA and CDR2 FQGNSA. The CDR3 has 16 residues. The CDR3 spells CASSRTSGRASETQYF. In DNA, the CDR3 is TGTGCCAGCAGTCGGACTAGCGGGAGGGCCTCAGAGACCCAGTACTTC.

With regard to this clonotype: This may be a read error: a much more frequent sequence differs by one nucleotide. The chain is built from TRBV20-1 and TRBJ2-3; 12 positions match TRBD2. Germline V lookup: CDR1 DFQATT, CDR2 SNEGSKA (reference sequence). The V segment lost 0 bases and the J segment 3 bases; nucleotides outside the gene matches: 7. The CDR3 is made up of 17 amino acids. For the CDR3, the DNA is TGCAGTGCTAGAGACCCCGTCCTAGCGGGGGGGACAGATACGCAGTATTTT. Amino acid sequence: CSARDPVLAGGTDTQYF.

This chain links TRBV6-5 with TRBJ2-1, with 9 positions matching TRBD2. Germline CDR1 and CDR2: MNHEY and SVGAGI. The trim removed 3 bases at V and 6 bases at J, leaving 12 bases unmatched. The CDR3 sequence is 17 residues long. The CDR3 nucleotides read TGTGCCAGCAGTTATGGAGGGGGCGGGAGGGGTAGCAATGAGCAGTTCTTC. Amino acids: CASSYGGGGRGSNEQFF.

This clonotype was detected only a few times. This chain joins TRBV2 and TRBJ2-1, with a possible D match to TRBD2 (5 bases). The V end lost 6 bases, the J end lost 6 bases, and 21 bases lay between the germline ends. This CDR3 region has 16 residues. The germline gives CDR1 SNHLY, CDR2 FYNNEI. The CDR3: CASRKRLLEVGNEQFF. CDR3 sequence (DNA): TGTGCCAGCAGAAAGAGGTTGTTGGAGGTGGGCAATGAGCAGTTCTTC. The entire variable domain, with the rest obtained from reference TRBV2 and TRBJ2-1, is as follows: EPEVTQTPSHQVTQMGQEVILRCVPISNHLYFYWYRQILGQKVEFLVSFYNNEISEKSEIFDDQFSVERPDGSNFTLKIRSTKLEDSAMYFCASRKRLLEVGNEQFFGPGTRLTVL.

The table lists this clonotype with a few counts. The rearrangement uses TRBV7-9 and TRBJ1-6; D might be TRBD1 (6 bases). V was clipped by 5 bases and J by 10 bases, with 12 bases between them. This CDR3 contains 13 residues. Germline values: CDR1 SEHNR, CDR2 FQNEAQ (reference sequence). The CDR3 loop reads CASSPQGWSPLHF. CDR3 DNA: TGTGCCAGCAGCCCACAGGGTTGGTCACCCCTCCACTTT.

This clonotype was recorded a few times. The rearrangement links TRBV9 to TRBJ2-7, with 10 bases identical to TRBD2. This CDR3 region has 14 residues. V was pared by 3 bases and J by 7 bases, with 7 bases of the junction left unmatched. CDR1 is SGDLS and CDR2 is YYNGEE in the germline V gene. The CDR3: CASSGLAGFNEQYF. The CDR3 DNA reads as TGTGCCAGCAGCGGACTAGCGGGCTTCAATGAGCAGTACTTC.

There are many counts of this clonotype. The rearrangement links TRBV9 to TRBJ2-5, with TRBD1 identical over 9 bases. The CDR3 is made up of 16 amino acids. Germline CDR1 SGDLS, CDR2 YYNGEE. The V gene end was trimmed by 3 bases and the J gene end by 5 bases; junction bases not matched to a gene: 11. CDR3 sequence: CASSAAPTGGVETQYF. CDR3 coding DNA: TGTGCCAGCAGCGCAGCCCCCACAGGGGGCGTTGAGACCCAGTACTTC.

This clonotype showed up just a few times. CDR3 sequence reads: CASSLGAGGDITEAFF. In DNA, the CDR3 is TGCGCCAGCAGCTTGGGAGCAGGGGGTGATATCACTGAAGCTTTCTTT. The rearrangement links TRBV5-1 to TRBJ1-1; TRBD1 matches 7 bases. The CDR3 contains 16 residues. Germline assignment: CDR1 SGHRS and CDR2 YFSETQ. V was pared by 0 bases and J by 4 bases, with 9 bases of the junction left unmatched.

In this sample, this clonotype turned up once. Here the CDR3 DNA reads TGTGCCAGCAGATGGGGGGCTGAAGCTTTCTTT. Translation gives CASRWGAEAFF. This chain links TRBV6-2 or TRBV6-3 with TRBJ1-1, with D maybe TRBD1 (5 bases). V gave up 6 bases and J gave up 6 bases, with 8 bases separating them. CDR1 is MNHEY and CDR2 is SVGEGT in the germline V gene. The CDR3 is made up of 11 amino acids.

The chain employs TRBV7-3 and TRBJ2-4, with 8 bases fitting TRBD1. With the DNA end fitting TRBJ2-7 better, the J assignment may be wrong. The CDR3 contains 14 residues. Germline V gene sequence: CDR1 SGHTA, CDR2 FQGTGA. The CDR3 nucleotides are TGTGCCAGCAGCTTGACAGGGGATGTCGGCGAGCAGTACTTC. It codes for CASSLTGDVGEQYF.

The genes are TRBV20-1 and TRBJ2-1, with TRBD2 identical over 7 bases. The trim removed 1 base at V and 6 bases at J, leaving 9 bases unmatched. CDR3 length: 15 residues. From germline, CDR1 is DFQATT and CDR2 SNEGSKA (reference sequence). CDR3 region: CSARVPWTSTNEQFF. CDR3 nucleotide sequence: TGCAGTGCTAGAGTCCCTTGGACTAGTACCAATGAGCAGTTCTTC.

This clonotype was found many times. The chain combines TRBV20-1 with TRBJ2-1; D gene unclear. This CDR3 region has 16 residues. The V end lost 0 bases, the J end lost 9 bases, and 21 bases lay between the germline ends. Germline-derived CDR1 and CDR2 are DFQATT and SNEGSKA (reference sequence). The CDR3 loop reads CSARDKVSWRRPEQFF. For the CDR3, the DNA is TGCAGTGCTAGAGATAAGGTCTCCTGGCGGAGACCTGAGCAGTTCTTC.

The chain carries TRBV27 and TRBJ2-7; possibly TRBD1 or TRBD2 for D (5 bases each). CDR1 is MNHEY and CDR2 is SMNVEV in the germline V gene (reference sequence). The CDR3 is made up of 15 amino acids. Trimming took 2 bases from V and 2 from J, leaving 13 bases between them. CDR3 bases: TGTGCCAGCAGTTTACGGGGCGCCTTCGCCTACGAGCAGTACTTC. Amino acid sequence: CASSLRGAFAYEQYF.

The rearrangement uses TRBV4-2 and TRBJ2-1; D is undetermined. CDR1 is LGHNA and CDR2 is YNFKEQ in the germline V gene. The ends were cut back, 1 base at V and 7 bases at J, with 5 bases in the middle. The CDR3 spans 12 residues. The CDR3 loop is CASSQGQNEQFF. As DNA, the CDR3 is TGTGCCAGCAGCCAAGGCCAGAATGAGCAGTTCTTC.

The DNA for the CDR3 is TGTGCCAGCAGGGGGACAGGGGATCGAGAGACCCAGTACTTC. Translation: CASRGTGDRETQYF. The chain carries TRBV12-3 or TRBV12-4 and TRBJ2-5, with 10 bases that match TRBD1. The CDR3 has 14 residues. J lost 4 bases, V lost 6 bases, and 5 bases had no gene match.

This clonotype was picked up many times. This chain connects TRBV9 to TRBJ2-4; no definite D call. Germline V gene lookup returns CDR1 SGDLS and CDR2 YYNGEE. The CDR3 runs to 14 residues. V lost 4 bases, J lost 0 bases, and 8 bases lay in between. DNA of the CDR3: TGTGCCAGCAGCTCTTCCTTAGCCAAAAACATTCAGTACTTC. Translated, it gives CASSSSLAKNIQYF.

The rearrangement joins TRBV12-3 or TRBV12-4 to TRBJ1-2, with D unresolved. V dropped 7 bases and J dropped 8 bases, with 17 bases sitting between them. CDR3 length: 13 amino acids. The CDR3 region has the DNA TGTGCCAGCACCTTAGGGCAGATAGAAGGCTACACCTTC. It encodes CASTLGQIEGYTF.